These 2 T cell receptor beta chains came from one sample sequenced in a study of T cell responses to AZD1222 COVID-19 vaccine. Sequencing was performed with immunoSEQ multiplex PCR; in TCRdb, only in-frame clones are kept and a portion is missing. The sample has 100,000 to 150,000 clones, just over 85% seen once. The sample consisted of peripheral blood, taken on day 0 of AZD1222 vaccination. The receptors here all came from an adult in good health.

V usage is TRBV18 and J usage is TRBJ1-1; D is possibly TRBD1 (6 bases). Germline V CDR1 and CDR2: KGHSH, LQKENI. This CDR3 has 13 amino acids. V gave up 5 bases and J gave up 3 bases, with 10 bases separating them. The CDR3: CASSNGQYTEAFF. CDR3 in DNA: TGTGCCAGCTCAAACGGACAGTACACTGAAGCTTTCTTT.

This clone was observed a few times. This chain connects TRBV19 to TRBJ1-2; a possible D gene is TRBD1 (6 bases). Germline V CDR1 and CDR2: LNHDA, SQIVND (reference sequence). The germline V and J ends were trimmed by 4 bases and 7 bases, with 19 bases remaining between them. The CDR3 consists of 15 residues. CDR3 residues: CASSTPADSHPGYTF. The CDR3 nucleotides read TGTGCCAGTAGTACCCCGGCGGACAGCCACCCTGGCTACACCTTC.